The present TCR beta chain was sequenced within a study of CD8+CD57+ T cells in acquired aplastic anemia. As for the study in general: Sorted CD4+ and CD8+ cells gave a mean 3.2 ug DNA, range roughly 0.2 to 27.4 ug. General study points: Common to patients and controls were roughly 30 CD8+ CDR3 sequences. Simpson's diversity of CD8+ cells was not significantly different in patients compared with controls.

About this clonotype itself: No antigen is known for it.

The patients chosen for sequencing had shown expansion of CD8+CD57+ cells (detected by flow cytometry). Receipt of therapy had not occurred in any patient by the time of blood sampling. The length of the CDR3 is 18 residues. Trimming cost V 3 bases and J 4 bases; bases outside gene matches: 14. Germline V gene lookup returns CDR1 SGHAT and CDR2 FQDESV (reference sequence). Both TCR beta VDJ combination and CDR3 sequence profiling were carried out. Genomic DNA was the template for this profiling. TCRdb used MiXCR to reprocess the reads, holding one entry per CDR3 protein. The sample includes fewer than 85,000 distinct CDR3 sequences, roughly three quarters of them seen just once.

Sequencing was done on a sample of sorted CD4+, CD8+, or CD8+CD57+ T cells (not recorded which) from PBMCs. This TCR was sampled from a human donor with aplastic anemia. The chain recombines TRBV11-1 with TRBJ2-2; 7 positions match TRBD2. The CDR3: CASSFTLASGSSTGELFF. The CDR3 DNA follows: TGTGCCAGCAGCTTTACTCTCGCTAGCGGAAGTAGCACCGGGGAGCTGTTTTTT.